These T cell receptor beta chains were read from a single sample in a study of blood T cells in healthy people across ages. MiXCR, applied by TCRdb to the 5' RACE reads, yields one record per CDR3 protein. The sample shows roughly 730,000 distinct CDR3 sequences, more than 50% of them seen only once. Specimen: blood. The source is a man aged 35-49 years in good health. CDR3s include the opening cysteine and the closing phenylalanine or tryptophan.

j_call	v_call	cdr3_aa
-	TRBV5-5	CASSLGQSEQYF
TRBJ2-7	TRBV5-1	CASSSQGTSSYEQYF
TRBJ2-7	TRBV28	CASSPRDRDYEQYF
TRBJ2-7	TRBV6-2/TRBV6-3	CASSKRTGAQYEQYF
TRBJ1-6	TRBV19	CASSERGNSPLHF
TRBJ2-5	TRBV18	CASSPASGTETQYF
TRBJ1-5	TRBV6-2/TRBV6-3	CASSPNRQINQPQHF
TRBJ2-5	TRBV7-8	CASSPETIGLEETQYF
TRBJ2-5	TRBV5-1	CASTPSWTRSHNEQYF
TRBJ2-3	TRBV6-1	CASSEGAGGGDTQYF
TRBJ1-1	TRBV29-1	CSVEGTASTEAFF
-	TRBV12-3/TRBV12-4	CATSTTAETQFF
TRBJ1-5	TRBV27	CASSNGGRWQPQHF
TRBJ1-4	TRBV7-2	CASSLQGGTEKLFF
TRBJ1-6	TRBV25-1	CASSEVGLNSPLHF
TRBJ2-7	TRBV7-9	CASSSRDVATSYEQYF
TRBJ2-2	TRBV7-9	CASSPMVGRRTGELFF
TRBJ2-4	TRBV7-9	CASSLAQNIQYF
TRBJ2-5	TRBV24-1	CATSGGLAGKIPQETQYF
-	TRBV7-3	CASSPPHRPYLGGETQYF
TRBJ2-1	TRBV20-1	CSAGRTYNEQFF
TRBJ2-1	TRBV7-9	CASSPRDRGIEQFF
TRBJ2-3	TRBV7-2	CASSSGLSGATDTQYF
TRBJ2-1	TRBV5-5	CASSWSSGTPSNEQFF
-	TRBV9	CASSVEGAAFETQYF
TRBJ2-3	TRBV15	CATSRAGDIYTDTQYF
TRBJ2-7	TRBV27	CASGVVREQYF
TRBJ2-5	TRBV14	CASSQGGRVAEYQETQYF
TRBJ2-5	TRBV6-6	CASSLNRGREETQYF
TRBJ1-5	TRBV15	CATSRDREGYQPQHF
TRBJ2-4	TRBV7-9	CASSPIGLAKNIQYF
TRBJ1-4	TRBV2	CASSGTLGGEEKLFF
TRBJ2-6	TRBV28	CASSRDRGWAGANVLTF
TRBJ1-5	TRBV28	CASSLEAGRGQPQHF
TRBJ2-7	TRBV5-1	CASGTGTSVNHEQYF